The present entry profiles one TCR beta chain with its context. Its antigen is unknown. The length of the CDR3 is 13 residues. V lost 7 bases to trimming and J lost 8 bases, with 17 bases between them. Germline V gene sequence: CDR1 MGHDK, CDR2 SYGVNS. This specimen belongs to a study of T cell responses to AZD1222 COVID-19 vaccine. Study conclusions and caveats: Nearly half of the spike-specific TCRs reportedly recognize variant regions that carry no mutations.

Assay used: immunoSEQ multiplex PCR; TCRdb lists only in-frame clones, some missing. This sample has 84,000 or so clones; roughly nine tenths occur once, and the top ten carry 2% to 2.5%. The clonotype was recovered from an adult in good health. The specimen was peripheral blood, collected on day 0 of AZD1222 vaccination. The genes are TRBV25-1 and TRBJ1-1; TRBD1 is a possible D gene (5 bases). The CDR3 DNA sequence: TGTGCCAGCAAATCTCCCGCGCGGGGGGAAGCTTTCTTT. Translating gives CASKSPARGEAFF.